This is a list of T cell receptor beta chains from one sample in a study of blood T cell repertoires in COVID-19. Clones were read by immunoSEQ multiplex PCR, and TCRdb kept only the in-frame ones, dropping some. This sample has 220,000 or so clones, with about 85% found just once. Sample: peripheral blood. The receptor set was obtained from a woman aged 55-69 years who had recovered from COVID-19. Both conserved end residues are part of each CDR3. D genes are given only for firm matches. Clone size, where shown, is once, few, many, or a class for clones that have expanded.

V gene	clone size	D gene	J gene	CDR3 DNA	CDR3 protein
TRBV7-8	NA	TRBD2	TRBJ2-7	TGTGCCAGCAGCTTAACTGGGACTAGCTGGGGCGAGCAGTACTTC	CASSLTGTSWGEQYF
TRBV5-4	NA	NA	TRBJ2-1	TGTGCCAGCAGCTCTAATTGGGGGGAGAACAATGAGCAGTTCTTC	CASSSNWGENNEQFF
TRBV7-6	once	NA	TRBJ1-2	TGTGCCAGCAGCCCGACAGTTAACTATGGCTACACCTTC	CASSPTVNYGYTF
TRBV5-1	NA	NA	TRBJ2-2	TGCGCCAGCAGCTTGATTAGCTTGCGGGCAGGACTCACCGGGGAGCTGTTTTTT	CASSLISLRAGLTGELFF
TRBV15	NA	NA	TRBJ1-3	TGTGCCACCAGCCAAGCGGGAGGGTTAAGTGGAAACACCATATATTTT	CATSQAGGLSGNTIYF
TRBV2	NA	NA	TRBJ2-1	TGTGCCAGCAGTGAAGCGAGGGGGAGGACTAGAGCCAATGAGCAGTTCTTC	CASSEARGRTRANEQFF
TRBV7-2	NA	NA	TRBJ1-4	TGTGCCAGCAGCCCATTCTTGCGGAAGAAACTGTTTTTT	CASSPFLRKKLFF
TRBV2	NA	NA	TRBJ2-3	TGTGCCAGCAGTGCCCAGTCAGATACGCAGTATTTT	CASSAQSDTQYF
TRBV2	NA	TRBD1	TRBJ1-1	TGTGCCAGCAGGGACAGGGGGCGAACCGGAGCTTTCTTT	CASRDRGRTGAFF
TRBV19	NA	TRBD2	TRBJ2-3	TGTGCCAGTAGTATAGCCGGACTAGCGGGGGTGGCGGATACGCAGTATTTT	CASSIAGLAGVADTQYF
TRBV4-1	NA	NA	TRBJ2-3	TGCGCCAGCAGCCAAGGGGGGGAGGTGGCGGGGCCCACAGATACGCAGTATTTT	CASSQGGEVAGPTDTQYF
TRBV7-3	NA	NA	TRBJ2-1	TGTGCCAGCAGCTTAGCGATCGGTCACAATGAGCAGTTCTTC	CASSLAIGHNEQFF
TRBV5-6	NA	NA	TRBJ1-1	TGTGCCAGCAGCTTACTCTCGGAAGCTTTCTTT	CASSLLSEAFF
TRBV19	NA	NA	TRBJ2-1	TGTGCCCCTCAAAACAGGGAGCCCTACAATGAGCAGTTCTTC	CAPQNREPYNEQFF
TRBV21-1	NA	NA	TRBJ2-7	TGTGCCAGCAGCAAGGGCAGGGGGCGTGAGCAGTACTTC	CASSKGRGREQYF
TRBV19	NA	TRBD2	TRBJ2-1	TGTGCCAGTAGTATACTCCCACGACTAGCGGCATACAATGAGCAGTTCTTC	CASSILPRLAAYNEQFF
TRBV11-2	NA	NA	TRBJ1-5	TGTGCCAGCAGCTTAAACAGGTACAATCAGCCCCAGCATTTT	CASSLNRYNQPQHF
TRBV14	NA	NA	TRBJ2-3	TGTGCCAGCAGCCCGAAGCTTTGGGGGGTGGGCACAGATACGCAGTATTTT	CASSPKLWGVGTDTQYF
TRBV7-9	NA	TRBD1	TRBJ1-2	TGTGCCAGCAGAAATCCGGGACAGGGGGCTCATGGCTACACCTTC	CASRNPGQGAHGYTF
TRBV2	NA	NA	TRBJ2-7	TGTGCCAGCGTAAAAGAGGCCTACGAGCAGTACTTC	CASVKEAYEQYF
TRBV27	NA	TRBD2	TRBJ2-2	TGTGCCAGCAGTTCTCGGCTGGGAGGGGACACCGGGGAGCTGTTTTTT	CASSSRLGGDTGELFF
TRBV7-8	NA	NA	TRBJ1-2	TGTGCCAGCAGCCCACCCGACACCTACTATGGCTACACCTTC	CASSPPDTYYGYTF
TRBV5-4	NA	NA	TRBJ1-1	TGTGCCAGCAGCCAAGGGTGGGGCGTAAGCACTGAAGCTTTCTTT	CASSQGWGVSTEAFF
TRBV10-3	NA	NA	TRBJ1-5	TGTGCCATCAGTGAGTCCGTGGGGAGGGGATATAGCAATCAGCCCCAGCATTTT	CAISESVGRGYSNQPQHF
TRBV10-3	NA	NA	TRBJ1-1	TGTGCCATCAGTGAACCCCAGTTGAACACTGAAGCTTTCTTT	CAISEPQLNTEAFF
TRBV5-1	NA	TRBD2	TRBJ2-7	TGCGCCAGCAGCTTGGGGACTAGCGGCTACGAGCAGTACTTC	CASSLGTSGYEQYF
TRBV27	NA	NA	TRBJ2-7	TGTGCCAGCAGTTTATCAGGGGCCTACGAGCAGTACTTC	CASSLSGAYEQYF
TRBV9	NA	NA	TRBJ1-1	TGTGCCAGCAGCTCAAAACGACCGGGACAGAACACTGAAGCTTTCTTT	CASSSKRPGQNTEAFF
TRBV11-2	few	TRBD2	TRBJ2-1	TGTGCCAGCAGCTTAGAAGGGACTAGCAGGGAGCAGTTCTTC	CASSLEGTSREQFF
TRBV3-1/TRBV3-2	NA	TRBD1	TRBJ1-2	TGTGCCAGCAGCCAATCCCCAGCGACAGGGCTCGCCTTC	CASSQSPATGLAF
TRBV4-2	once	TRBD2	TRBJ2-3	TGTGCCAGCAGCCAAGATCGGACTAGCGGGGGGAGTGAGACAGATACGCAGTATTTT	CASSQDRTSGGSETDTQYF
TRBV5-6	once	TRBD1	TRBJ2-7	TGTGCCAGCAGCTTGGCAGGGGGCTGGGAGCAGTACTTC	CASSLAGGWEQYF
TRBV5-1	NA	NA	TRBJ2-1	TGCGCCAGCAGCTTGGGGGGAGATACCTCTCCCAATGAGCAGTTCTTC	CASSLGGDTSPNEQFF
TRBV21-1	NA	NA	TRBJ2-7	TGTGCCAGCAGCAAGCTAGCGGGATCCTACGAGCAGTACTTC	CASSKLAGSYEQYF
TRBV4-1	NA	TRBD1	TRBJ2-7	TGCGCCAGCAGCCAGACAGGGGGCTCCTACGAGCAGTACTTC	CASSQTGGSYEQYF
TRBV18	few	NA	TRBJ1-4	TGTGCCAGCTCACGACTAGGGTTTAGCGAAAAACTGTTTTTT	CASSRLGFSEKLFF
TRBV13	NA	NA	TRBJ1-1	TGTGCCAGCAGCTTAGGTGACAGAAACACTGAAGCTTTCTTT	CASSLGDRNTEAFF
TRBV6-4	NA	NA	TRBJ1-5	TGTGCCAGCAGCACCCGGGCAGGGCAGCCCCAGCATTTT	CASSTRAGQPQHF
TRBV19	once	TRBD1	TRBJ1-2	TGTGCCAGTAGTATTTTAGGGGGCGGTGGCTACACCTTC	CASSILGGGGYTF
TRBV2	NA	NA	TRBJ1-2	TGTGCCAGCAGTGGGAGCCCACCGGGTGGCTACACCTTC	CASSGSPPGGYTF